The TCR beta chain under discussion was sequenced for a study of T-cell memory formation after mild COVID-19. MiXCR, applied by TCRdb to the 5' RACE reads, yields one record per CDR3 protein. Of around 390,000 distinct CDR3 sequences listed, roughly 15% are singletons. This clonotype showed up many times. No antigen is known for it. Study-level points and caveats: Detection of some responders pre-infection suggested pre-existing cross-reactive memory T cells participated.

V shed 2 bases, J shed 5 bases, and the junction held 4 bases outside the gene matches. This CDR3 region has 14 residues. CDR1 is SGHTA, CDR2 FQGNSA, per germline. Sequencing was performed on PBMCs or a T cell subset sorted from them (not recorded which). This chain links TRBV7-2 with TRBJ2-5, with TRBD2 matching over 8 bases. The sequence came from a man younger than 30 who had mild COVID-19 (a few samples of this study predate the infection). Cell type and time point are not known. CDR3 in DNA: TGTGCCAGCAGCTTACAGCGGGGGCGTGAGACCCAGTACTTC. This gives the protein CASSLQRGRETQYF.